Listed below are T cell receptor beta chains from one sample, sequenced in a study of blood T cell repertoires in COVID-19. Only in-frame clones appear in the TCRdb table, and some are missing; sequencing was by immunoSEQ multiplex PCR. The data contain 200,000 or so clones, approximately 91% of them seen just once; the ten biggest clones take up 6.2%. Sequencing input: peripheral blood. These receptors originate from a woman in her thirties or forties who had recovered from COVID-19. The CDR3 runs from the conserved cysteine through the conserved F or W. Fields, in order: clone size, V gene, D gene, J gene, CDR3 DNA, CDR3 protein. D genes are given only for firm matches. Clone size is not always given. Where it is, it says once, few, many or a class for expanded clones.

>-|TRBV12-3/TRBV12-4|-|TRBJ2-7
TGTGCCAGCAGTCAGACAGGCCGCTACGAGCAGTACTTC
CASSQTGRYEQYF
>-|TRBV10-3|-|TRBJ1-5
TGTGCCATCAGTGAAGGGGCGACCGATCAGCCCCAGCATTTT
CAISEGATDQPQHF
>-|TRBV18|-|TRBJ1-5
TGTGCCAGCTCACCTATTAACGCGGGGGCGAATCAGCCCCAGCATTTT
CASSPINAGANQPQHF
>-|TRBV28|-|TRBJ2-3
TGTGCCAGCAGTCCCTCATCAGGGGGAGGTTGGGATACGCAGTATTTT
CASSPSSGGGWDTQYF
>once|TRBV19|TRBD1|TRBJ1-5
TGTGCCAGTAGCAATATACAGGGGGCGAATCAGCCCCAGCATTTT
CASSNIQGANQPQHF
>once|TRBV29-1|-|TRBJ2-7
TGCAGCGTTGATTCAGGGGTCCACGAGCAGTACTTC
CSVDSGVHEQYF
>-|TRBV6-6|TRBD1|TRBJ1-1
TGTGCCAGCAGTCCTACGACAGGGGTTCCCCCGGGATGGACTGAAGCTTTCTTT
CASSPTTGVPPGWTEAFF
>-|TRBV27|-|TRBJ2-1
TGTGCCAGCAGTCCCCCTCACAACAGCGGCTGGTCCTACAATGAGCAGTTCTTC
CASSPPHNSGWSYNEQFF
>-|TRBV3-1/TRBV3-2|-|TRBJ1-5
TGTGCCAGCAGCCAAGATCTTACAGGCAATCAGCCCCAGCATTTT
CASSQDLTGNQPQHF
>-|TRBV2|TRBD1|TRBJ1-4
TGTGCCAGCAGTCAAAGGACAGGGGGGAATGAAAAACTGTTTTTT
CASSQRTGGNEKLFF
>-|TRBV27|-|TRBJ1-5
TGTGCCAGCAGTTTATCGAGTGTTACTAGCAATCAGCCCCAGCATTTT
CASSLSSVTSNQPQHF
>-|TRBV10-2|-|TRBJ2-1
TGCGCCAGCAGACAAGACAGGCGTGGTGGCAATGAGCAGTTCTTC
CASRQDRRGGNEQFF
>-|TRBV2|-|TRBJ2-3
TGTGCCAGCAGTATCGAGACAGCTGGCACAGATACGCAGTATTTT
CASSIETAGTDTQYF
>-|TRBV7-3|-|TRBJ2-2
TGTGCCAGCAGCTCGAACGGCAGGGCCGGGGAGCTGTTTTTT
CASSSNGRAGELFF
>-|TRBV28|TRBD2|TRBJ2-2
TGTGCCAGCGGGAGGGTGAGAAACACCGGGGAGCTGTTTTTT
CASGRVRNTGELFF
>-|TRBV2|-|TRBJ2-6
TGTGCCAGCAGTACTTGGAGGGCAGCCACGCACCACTCTGGGGCCAACGTCCTGACTTTC
CASSTWRAATHHSGANVLTF
>-|TRBV6-5|-|TRBJ1-5
TGTGCCAGCAGTTACTCAGGGGCTGCCCTCAATCAGCCCCAGCATTTT
CASSYSGAALNQPQHF
>-|TRBV4-1|TRBD1|TRBJ2-1
TGCGCCAGCAGCCAAGAGGGGGGACAGGGCCACAATGAGCAGTTCTTC
CASSQEGGQGHNEQFF
>-|TRBV7-2|TRBD1|TRBJ1-5
TGTGCCAGCAGCTTAGTGGGGACAGAGAATCAGCCCCAGCATTTT
CASSLVGTENQPQHF
>-|TRBV3-1/TRBV3-2|-|TRBJ2-5
TGTGCCAGCAGCCCGACTAGATCAGAGACCCAGTACTTC
CASSPTRSETQYF
>-|TRBV5-1|TRBD2|TRBJ2-7
TGCGCCAGCAGCTTGGATCGGGCGGGAGGTTACGAGCAGTACTTC
CASSLDRAGGYEQYF
>few|TRBV7-8|-|TRBJ2-7
TGTGCCAGCAGCGCTGGGGGGATCAACGAGCAGTACTTC
CASSAGGINEQYF
>-|TRBV6-5|-|TRBJ2-7
TGTGCCAGCAGTCCCCAAGGCGGGATCACCTACGAGCAGTACTTC
CASSPQGGITYEQYF
>-|TRBV7-8|TRBD1|TRBJ1-4
TGTGCCAGCAGCTTCCAACTCCCGGGACAGGGGGCGATTGAAAAACTGTTTTTT
CASSFQLPGQGAIEKLFF